What follows are 9 T cell receptor beta chains derived from one specimen sequenced in a study of blood T cell repertoires in COVID-19. TCRdb's table, derived via immunoSEQ multiplex PCR, lists solely in-frame clones and lacks some. Altogether over 350,000 clones are present, roughly 90% being singletons, with the ten largest covering approximately 1%. The source material was PBMCs or T cells enriched from blood (not recorded which). The receptors were gathered from a woman aged 25-40 years with acute COVID-19.

The J gene is TRBJ1-5, the V gene TRBV9, with D hard to call. CDR1 is SGDLS and CDR2 is YYNGEE in the germline V gene. The V and J ends lost 4 bases and 2 bases respectively, with 13 bases between them. The CDR3 contains 15 residues. The CDR3 sequence: CASSPEGGGNQPQHF. The CDR3 nucleotides are TGTGCCAGCAGCCCCGAGGGAGGTGGCAATCAGCCCCAGCATTTT.

The gene calls are TRBV12-3 or TRBV12-4 and TRBJ1-1; D is unclear. V was cut by 1 base and J by 6 bases, with 9 bases left in between. The CDR3 contains 13 residues. CDR3 in DNA: TGTGCCAGCAGTTTAGTAGAGGGCGCTGAAGCTTTCTTT. Translation: CASSLVEGAEAFF.

V is TRBV6-4 and J is TRBJ2-1; 12 bases match TRBD1. The CDR3 runs 15 residues. V shed 5 bases, J shed 8 bases, and the junction held 7 bases outside the gene matches. CDR1 and CDR2 from the germline V gene are MRHNA and SNTAGT. The CDR3 here is CASSPGQGAWDEQFF. The CDR3 region has the DNA TGTGCCAGCAGTCCGGGACAGGGGGCCTGGGATGAGCAGTTCTTC.

The chain uses TRBV7-7 and TRBJ2-1, with 8 positions matching TRBD2. The V and J ends lost 4 bases and 7 bases, in that order; junction bases with no gene match: 3. Germline lookup yields CDR1 SSHAT and CDR2 FNYEAQ (reference sequence). The CDR3 spans 13 residues. CDR3 protein: CASSWERGNEQFF. The CDR3 DNA sequence: TGTGCCAGCAGCTGGGAGCGGGGGAATGAGCAGTTCTTC.

The chain uses TRBV10-3 and TRBJ1-2; perhaps TRBD1 as D (5 bases). Germline V gene data show CDR1 as ENHRY and CDR2 as SYGVKD. The CDR3 is 20 residues long. Trimming cost V 0 bases and J 0 bases, with 23 bases left between them. CDR3 sequence: CAISESTPEDKPYTNYGYTF. The CDR3 bases are TGTGCCATCAGTGAGTCGACCCCCGAGGACAAGCCTTACACTAACTATGGCTACACCTTC.

This clone was seen just once. The gene calls are TRBV29-1 and TRBJ2-2; TRBD1 matches 9 bases. Germline CDR1 SQVTM, CDR2 ANQGSEA. V shed 3 bases and J 6 bases; nucleotides not matched to a gene: 2. The CDR3 totals 13 residues. CDR3 residues: CSVEGQGPGELFF. CDR3 DNA sequence: TGCAGCGTTGAGGGACAGGGTCCCGGGGAGCTGTTTTTT.

The V gene is TRBV2, the J gene TRBJ1-6; 9 bases fit TRBD1. The CDR3 sequence is 15 residues long. J was trimmed by 10 bases and V by 4 bases; bases with no gene match: 8. CDR1 is SNHLY, CDR2 FYNNEI, per germline. The CDR3 reads CASSVTTGGESPLHF. Here the CDR3 DNA reads TGTGCCAGCAGTGTTACTACAGGGGGCGAATCACCCCTCCACTTT.

The chain combines TRBV24-1 with TRBJ2-5, with unresolved D. V lost 4 bases and J lost 2, with 4 bases in between. The CDR3 loop spans 12 amino acids. Germline V lookup: CDR1 KGHDR, CDR2 SFDVKD. CDR3 nucleotides: TGTGCCACCAGTGACCTACAAGAGACCCAGTACTTC. It yields the protein CATSDLQETQYF.

The J gene is TRBJ1-4, the V gene TRBV19; D uncertain. Germline V CDR1 and CDR2: LNHDA, SQIVND (reference sequence). There are 14 residues in the CDR3. The V gene lost 2 bases and the J gene lost 8 bases, with 12 bases spanning the gap. CDR3: CASSIQEVGEKLFF. CDR3 bases: TGTGCCAGTAGTATACAGGAGGTAGGAGAAAAACTGTTTTTT.